This TCR beta chain was identified in a study of human T cells and chemical hapten exposure. Across the whole study: The sensitizing agent was 2% DPC, placed on roughly 2 cm by roughly 2 cm of upper inner arm skin.

The CDR3 has 13 amino acids. Germline V CDR1 and CDR2: SGHAT, FQNNGV. The V end lost 0 bases, the J end lost 4 bases, and 7 bases lay between the germline ends. Notes on the study in general: The immune response of these alopecia patients might not match healthy individuals'.

Specified time point: pre-sensitization, week 0. The treatment here: therapeutic diphenylcyclopropenone sensitization with weekly scalp DPC. Each patch test followed a blood draw. Worth noting for this clonotype: The antigen is unknown.

The library tagged individual cDNA molecules with unique molecular identifiers. TCRdb used MiXCR to reprocess the RACE reads, holding one entry per CDR3 protein. The top ten clones hold about 8.2% of a sample with about 300,000 distinct CDR3 sequences, around 5.5% of them seen once. This chain links TRBV11-2 with TRBJ2-7; D ambiguous. The TCR originated in a young woman with alopecia areata. Some clones in this sample may be carry-over from other donors' samples. Sequenced here: whole blood, sampled in connection with sensitization to the hapten diphenylcyclopropenone (DPC). Here the CDR3 DNA reads TGTGCCAGCAGCTTAGATATTGAGTACGAGCAGTACTTC. Translating it yields CASSLDIEYEQYF. The whole variable domain, remainder taken from reference TRBV11-2 and TRBJ2-7, is EAGVAQSPRYKIIEKRQSVAFWCNPISGHATLYWYQQILGQGPKLLIQFQNNGVVDDSQLPKDRFSAERLKGVDSTLKIQPAKLEDSAVYLCASSLDIEYEQYFGPGTRLTVT.